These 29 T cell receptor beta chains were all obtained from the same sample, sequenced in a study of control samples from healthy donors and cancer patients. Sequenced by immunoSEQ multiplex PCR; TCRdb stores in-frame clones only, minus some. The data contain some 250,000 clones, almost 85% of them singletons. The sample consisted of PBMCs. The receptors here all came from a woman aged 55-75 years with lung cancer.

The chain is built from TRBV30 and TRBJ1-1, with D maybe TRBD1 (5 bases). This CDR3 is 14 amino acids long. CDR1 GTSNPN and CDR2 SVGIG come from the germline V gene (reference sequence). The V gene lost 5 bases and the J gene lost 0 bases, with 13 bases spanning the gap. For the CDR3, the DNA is TGTGCCTGGGGGACCTTATCTATGAACACTGAAGCTTTCTTT. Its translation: CAWGTLSMNTEAFF.

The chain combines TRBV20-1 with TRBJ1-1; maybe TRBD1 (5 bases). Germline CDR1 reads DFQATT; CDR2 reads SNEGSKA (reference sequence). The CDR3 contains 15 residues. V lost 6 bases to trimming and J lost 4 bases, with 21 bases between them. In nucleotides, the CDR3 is TGCAGTGCGAGTCCTATGGGGCGAGATACCACTGAAGCTTTCTTT. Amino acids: CSASPMGRDTTEAFF.

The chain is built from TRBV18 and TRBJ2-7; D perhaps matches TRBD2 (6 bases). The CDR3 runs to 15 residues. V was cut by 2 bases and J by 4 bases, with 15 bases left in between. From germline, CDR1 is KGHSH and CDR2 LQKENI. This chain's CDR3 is CASSPGTVEGYEQYF. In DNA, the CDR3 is TGTGCCAGCTCACCAGGGACGGTGGAGGGGTACGAGCAGTACTTC.

The CDR3 is CASSSTGTTNEKLFF. DNA for the CDR3: TGCGCCAGCAGCTCTACAGGGACTACTAATGAAAAACTGTTTTTT. The gene calls are TRBV5-1 and TRBJ1-4; weak D call: TRBD1 (6 bases). The V end was cut by 3 bases, the J end by 2 bases, with 11 bases between. Germline CDR1 SGHRS, CDR2 YFSETQ. This CDR3 has 15 amino acids.

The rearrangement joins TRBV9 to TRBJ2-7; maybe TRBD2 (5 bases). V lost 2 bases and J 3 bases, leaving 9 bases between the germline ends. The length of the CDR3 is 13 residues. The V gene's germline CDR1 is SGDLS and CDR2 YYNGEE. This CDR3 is CASSVRTGYEQYF. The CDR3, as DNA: TGTGCCAGCAGCGTTCGGACTGGCTACGAGCAGTACTTC. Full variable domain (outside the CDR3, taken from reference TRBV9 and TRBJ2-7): DSGVTQTPKHLITATGQRVTLRCSPRSGDLSVYWYQQSLDQGLQFLIQYYNGEERAKGNILERFSAQQFPDLHSELNLSSLELGDSALYFCASSVRTGYEQYFGPGTRLTVT.

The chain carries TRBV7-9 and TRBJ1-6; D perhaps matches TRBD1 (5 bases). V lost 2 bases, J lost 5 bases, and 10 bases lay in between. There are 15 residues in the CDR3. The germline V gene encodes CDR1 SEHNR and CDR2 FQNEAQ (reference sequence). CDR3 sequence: CASSLSQGNNSPLHF. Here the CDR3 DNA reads TGTGCCAGCAGCTTATCCCAGGGAAATAATTCACCCCTCCACTTT.

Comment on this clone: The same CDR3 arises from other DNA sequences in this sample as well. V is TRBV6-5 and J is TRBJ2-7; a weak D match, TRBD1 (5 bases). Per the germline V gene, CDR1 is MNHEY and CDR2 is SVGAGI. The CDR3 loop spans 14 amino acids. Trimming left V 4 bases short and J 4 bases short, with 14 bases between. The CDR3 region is CASSLGQGAYEQYF. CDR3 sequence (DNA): TGTGCCAGCAGTTTGGGGCAGGGTGCTTACGAGCAGTACTTC.

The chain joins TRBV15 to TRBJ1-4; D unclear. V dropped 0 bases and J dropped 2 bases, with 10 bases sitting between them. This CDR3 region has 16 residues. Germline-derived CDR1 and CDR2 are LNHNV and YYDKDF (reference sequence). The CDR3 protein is CATSRELSSTNEKLFF. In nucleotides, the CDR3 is TGTGCCACCAGCAGAGAACTCTCTAGCACTAATGAAAAACTGTTTTTT. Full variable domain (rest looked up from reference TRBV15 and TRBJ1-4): DAMVIQNPRYQVTQFGKPVTLSCSQTLNHNVMYWYQQKSSQAPKLLFHYYDKDFNNEADTPDNFQSRRPNTSFCFLDIRSPGLGDTAMYLCATSRELSSTNEKLFFGSGTQLSVL.

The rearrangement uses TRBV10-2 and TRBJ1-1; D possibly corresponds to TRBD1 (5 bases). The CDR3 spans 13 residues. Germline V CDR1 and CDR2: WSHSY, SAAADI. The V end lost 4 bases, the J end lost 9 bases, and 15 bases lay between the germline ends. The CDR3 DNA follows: TGCGCCAGCAGTGGGGGTCAGGGAAAGAAAGCTTTCTTT. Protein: CASSGGQGKKAFF.

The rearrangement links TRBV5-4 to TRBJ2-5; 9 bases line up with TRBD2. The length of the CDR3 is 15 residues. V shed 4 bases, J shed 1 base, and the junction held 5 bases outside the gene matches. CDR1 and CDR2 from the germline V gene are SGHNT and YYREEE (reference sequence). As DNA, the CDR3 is TGTGCCAGCAGCGGTATTAGCGGGAGCCAAGAGACCCAGTACTTC. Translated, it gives CASSGISGSQETQYF.

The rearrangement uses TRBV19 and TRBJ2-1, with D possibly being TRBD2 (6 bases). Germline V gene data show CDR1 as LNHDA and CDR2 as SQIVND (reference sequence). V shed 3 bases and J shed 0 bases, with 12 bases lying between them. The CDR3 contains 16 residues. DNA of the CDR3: TGTGCCAGTAGTATCGGAACCGGGAGCTCCTACAATGAGCAGTTCTTC. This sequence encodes CASSIGTGSSYNEQFF.

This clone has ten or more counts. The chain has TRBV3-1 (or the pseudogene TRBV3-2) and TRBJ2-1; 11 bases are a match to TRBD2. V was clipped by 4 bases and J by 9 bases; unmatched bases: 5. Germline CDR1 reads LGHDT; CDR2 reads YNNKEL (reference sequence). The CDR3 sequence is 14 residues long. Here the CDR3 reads CASSRGLAGFEQFF. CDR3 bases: TGTGCCAGCAGCCGCGGACTAGCGGGTTTTGAGCAGTTCTTC.

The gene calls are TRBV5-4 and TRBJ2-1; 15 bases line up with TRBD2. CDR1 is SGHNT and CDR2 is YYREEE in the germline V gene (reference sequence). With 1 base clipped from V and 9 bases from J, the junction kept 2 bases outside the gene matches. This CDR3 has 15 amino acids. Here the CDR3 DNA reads TGTGCCAGCAGCTTGCGGACTAGCGGGGGGGTTGAGCAGTTCTTC. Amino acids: CASSLRTSGGVEQFF.

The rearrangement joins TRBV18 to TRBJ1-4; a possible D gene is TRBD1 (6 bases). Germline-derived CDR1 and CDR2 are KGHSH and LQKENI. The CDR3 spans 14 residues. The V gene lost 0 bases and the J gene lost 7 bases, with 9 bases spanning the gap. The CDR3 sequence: CASSPPRTVEKLFF. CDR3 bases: TGTGCCAGCTCACCACCACGGACAGTTGAAAAACTGTTTTTT.

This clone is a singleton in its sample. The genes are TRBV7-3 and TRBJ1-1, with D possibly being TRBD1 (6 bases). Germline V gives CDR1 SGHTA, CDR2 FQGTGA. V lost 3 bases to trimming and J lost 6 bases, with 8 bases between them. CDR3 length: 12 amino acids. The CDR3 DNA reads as TGTGCCAGCAGCTTCGCAGGGGCTGAAGCTTTCTTT. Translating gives CASSFAGAEAFF.

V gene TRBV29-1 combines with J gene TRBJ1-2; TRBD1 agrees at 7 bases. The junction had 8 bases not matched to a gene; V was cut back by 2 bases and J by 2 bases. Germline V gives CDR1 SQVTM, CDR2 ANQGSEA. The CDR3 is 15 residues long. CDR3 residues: CSVEPPGQRNYGYTF. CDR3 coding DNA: TGCAGCGTTGAACCTCCGGGACAGCGAAACTATGGCTACACCTTC.

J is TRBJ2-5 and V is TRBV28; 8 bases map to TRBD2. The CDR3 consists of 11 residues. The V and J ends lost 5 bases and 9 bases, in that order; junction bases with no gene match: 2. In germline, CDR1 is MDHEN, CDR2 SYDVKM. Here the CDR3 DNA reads TGTGCCAGCAGTCCCGGGGGGGCCCAGTACTTC. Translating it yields CASSPGGAQYF.

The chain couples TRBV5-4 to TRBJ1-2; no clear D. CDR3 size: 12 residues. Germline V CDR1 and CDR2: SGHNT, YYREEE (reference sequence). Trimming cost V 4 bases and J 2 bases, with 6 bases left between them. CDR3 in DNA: TGTGCCAGCAGCGCGCAGAACTATGGCTACACCTTC. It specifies CASSAQNYGYTF. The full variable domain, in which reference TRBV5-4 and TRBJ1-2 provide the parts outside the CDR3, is ETGVTQSPTHLIKTRGQQVTLRCSSQSGHNTVSWYQQALGQGPQFIFQYYREEENGRGNFPPRFSGLQFPNYSSELNVNALELDDSALYLCASSAQNYGYTFGSGTRLTVV.

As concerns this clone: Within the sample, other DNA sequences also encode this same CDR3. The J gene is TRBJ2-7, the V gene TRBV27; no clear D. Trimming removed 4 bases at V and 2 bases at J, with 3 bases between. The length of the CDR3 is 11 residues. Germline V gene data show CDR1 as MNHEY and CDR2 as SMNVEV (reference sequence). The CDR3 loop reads CASSSPYEQYF. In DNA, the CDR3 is TGTGCCAGCAGTTCTCCCTACGAGCAGTACTTC.

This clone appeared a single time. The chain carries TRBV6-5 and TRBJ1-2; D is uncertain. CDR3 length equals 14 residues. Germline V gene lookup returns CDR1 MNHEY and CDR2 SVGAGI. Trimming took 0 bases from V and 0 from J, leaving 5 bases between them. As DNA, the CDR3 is TGTGCCAGCAGTTACTCCTCACCTAACTATGGCTACACCTTC. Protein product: CASSYSSPNYGYTF.

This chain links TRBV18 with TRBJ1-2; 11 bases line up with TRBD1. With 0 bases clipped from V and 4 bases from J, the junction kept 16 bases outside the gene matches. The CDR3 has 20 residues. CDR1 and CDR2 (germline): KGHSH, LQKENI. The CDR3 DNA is TGTGCCAGCTCACCACCGTTCGGACAGGGGGCACTAGGACCCTTCTATGGCTACACCTTC. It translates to CASSPPFGQGALGPFYGYTF.

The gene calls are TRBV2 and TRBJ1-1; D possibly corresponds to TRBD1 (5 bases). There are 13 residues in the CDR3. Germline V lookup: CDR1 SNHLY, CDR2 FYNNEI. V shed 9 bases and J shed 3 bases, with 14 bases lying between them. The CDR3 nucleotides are TGTGCCAGAGACGGGGGACGGGACACTGAAGCTTTCTTT. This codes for CARDGGRDTEAFF. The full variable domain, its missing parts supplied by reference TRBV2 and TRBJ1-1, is EPEVTQTPSHQVTQMGQEVILRCVPISNHLYFYWYRQILGQKVEFLVSFYNNEISEKSEIFDDQFSVERPDGSNFTLKIRSTKLEDSAMYFCARDGGRDTEAFFGQGTRLTVV.

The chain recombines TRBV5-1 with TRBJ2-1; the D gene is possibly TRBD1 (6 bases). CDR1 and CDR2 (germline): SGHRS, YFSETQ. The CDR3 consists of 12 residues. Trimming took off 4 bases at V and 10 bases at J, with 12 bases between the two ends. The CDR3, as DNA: TGCGCCAGCAGCCCAGGGGCAGACGAGCAGTTCTTC. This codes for CASSPGADEQFF.

The chain's CDR3 is CASSQGMRGEQYF. The CDR3 DNA follows: TGCGCCAGCAGCCAAGGAATGAGGGGCGAGCAGTACTTC. This rearrangement joins TRBV4-1 to TRBJ2-7; possibly TRBD1 or TRBD2 for D (5 bases each). Germline V gene data show CDR1 as MGHRA and CDR2 as YSYEKL. Trimming left V 1 base short and J 6 bases short, with 10 bases between. This CDR3 spans 13 amino acids.

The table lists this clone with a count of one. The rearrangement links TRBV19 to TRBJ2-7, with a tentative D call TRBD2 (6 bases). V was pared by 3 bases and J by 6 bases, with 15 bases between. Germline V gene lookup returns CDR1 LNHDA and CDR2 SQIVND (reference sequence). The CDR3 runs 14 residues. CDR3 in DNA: TGTGCCAGTAGTATCCTAGCGACCAACACCGAGCAGTACTTC. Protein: CASSILATNTEQYF.

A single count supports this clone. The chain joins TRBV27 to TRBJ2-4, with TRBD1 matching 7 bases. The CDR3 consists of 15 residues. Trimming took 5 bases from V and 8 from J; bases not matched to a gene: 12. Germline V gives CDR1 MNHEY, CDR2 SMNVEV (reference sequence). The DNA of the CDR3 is TGTGCCAGCAGTCTCGCATCGACAGGGCGGGACATTCAGTACTTC. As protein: CASSLASTGRDIQYF.

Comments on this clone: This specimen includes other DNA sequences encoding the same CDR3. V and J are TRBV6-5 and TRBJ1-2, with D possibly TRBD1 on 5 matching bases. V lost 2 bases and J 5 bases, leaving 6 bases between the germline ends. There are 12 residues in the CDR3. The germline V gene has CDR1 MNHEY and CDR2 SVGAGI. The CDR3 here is CASSYQGYGYTF. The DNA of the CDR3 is TGTGCCAGCAGTTACCAGGGTTATGGCTACACCTTC.

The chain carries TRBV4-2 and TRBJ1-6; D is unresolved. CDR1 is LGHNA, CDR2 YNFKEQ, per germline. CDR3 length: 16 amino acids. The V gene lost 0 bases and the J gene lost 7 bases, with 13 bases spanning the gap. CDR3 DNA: TGTGCCAGCAGCCAAGATAGAGGTCAGACAAATTCACCCCTCCACTTT. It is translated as CASSQDRGQTNSPLHF.

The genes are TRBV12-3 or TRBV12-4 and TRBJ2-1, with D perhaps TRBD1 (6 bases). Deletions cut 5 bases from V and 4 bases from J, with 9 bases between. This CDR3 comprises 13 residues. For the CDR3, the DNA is TGTGCCAGCAGTCTAGGACAGTACAATGAGCAGTTCTTC. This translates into CASSLGQYNEQFF.